The T cell receptor (beta chain) described here comes from a study of beta chain features in type 1 diabetes (dated by TCRdb to between 2018 and 2020). Background for the entire study: Mean age, gender distribution, total cell number and subset yield were not different between patients and healthy donors. A total of 85 million to 140 million sorted cells were examined across all samples, and a strong correlation was observed between cell number per subset and RNA yield. The study compared TCRB repertoires of sorted circulating CD4+ T cell subsets between recently diagnosed type 1 diabetes patients and matched healthy donors. Whereas all 30 or so donors provided naive and central memory subsets, regulatory and stem cell-like memory subsets were isolated from just 8 patients and about eight healthy donors. What the work shows at the level of the full study, not this receptor alone: In all four CD4+ subsets, TCRB CDR3 length was moderately but significantly shorter in type 1 diabetes patients. Because cDNA was sequenced instead of genomic DNA, activated cells with high expression could be over-represented, although the groups did not differ in activation or CD3 levels. Because small numbers of individuals were included in the HLA sub-analyses, any influence of HLA type on TCRB rearrangement was left unresolved. Naive, central memory and regulatory TCRB repertoires appeared to be more alike among patients than among healthy donors. Shorter templates might have been favored by PCR, but patient and control samples were amplified and corrected together, so both groups would have been affected equally by any skew. Fewer insertions and more nucleotide deletions at VDJ recombination sites were observed in patients with type 1 diabetes, implying thymic rearrangement abnormalities.

A single peripheral blood draw of approximately 100 mL on average was collected from each donor into heparinised tubes. A BD FACSAria II and a panel including CD45RO, CCR7, CD25, CD127, CD95 and CD27 were used to sort naive, central memory, regulatory and stem cell-like memory CD4+ T cells. Every sorted population had a purity above 95%. Right away, PBMCs were isolated by Lymphoprep density gradient centrifugation and were stained directly, with no culture step. To minimize batch effects, samples were stained and sorted in pairs, one healthy donor with one patient per experiment. The entire isolated RNA was reverse transcribed using the High Capacity cDNA Reverse Transcription Kit, and thus expressed TCRB transcripts were sequenced. Deep immunoSEQ sequencing was performed on naive, central memory and regulatory T cell samples, with an average of roughly 4 million total reads per sample. After sorted cells were lysed in RLT buffer, RNA was extracted with DNase-treated RNeasy Micro or Mini kits, with the choice depending on cell number. Each cell subset was processed on its own to prevent cross-contamination, while patient and healthy donor samples were processed together. The immunoSEQ multiplex PCR was used to amplify TCRB sequences from cDNA, generating 87-bp fragments that spanned the CDR3 region. Sequencing of the amplicons was performed on the Illumina HiSeq platform. Processing in the source paper ran as follows. PCR bias was computationally corrected using synthetic template baselines, reads within Hamming distance 2 were collapsed, and singletons that could not be merged were discarded. By aligning reads against IMGT, V, D and J genes, CDR3 length, and insertions or deletions at six rearrangement sites were assigned. Clonotype counts were normalized to sorted cell number within each subset before computing true diversity and Gini coefficients with the tcR R package. The overlap coefficient, calculated on TCRB nucleotide sequences, was used to measure repertoire sharing. Out-of-frame TCRB sequences from naive cells were analyzed as a proxy for the pre-selection repertoire. This immuneACCESS table, as held by TCRdb, lists in-frame sequences with V and J called but not all clones. Of the missing ones, under half trace to an unresolved V gene in checked studies; the others have no known cause. The V and J calls and clone size were taken over from that table, and D and trimming were inferred from the DNA. The sample yields about 250,000 clones; 13% to 15% were counted once. Approximately 0.024% of the sample belongs to the ten largest clones.

Its CDR3 holds 17 amino acids, cysteine through phenylalanine. This entry keeps only the CDR3 DNA: 51 bases, framed from base 1. CDR1 MNHNS and CDR2 SASEGT were looked up in the germline V gene. V loses 3 bases at its end and J loses 9 bases; junction bases beyond the gene matches: 15. This clone has only a few counts. Its antigen is unknown. Base qualities are not recorded, but no much larger clone differs from it by a single base. The sample comprised naive CD4+ T cells from blood. According to the study, the label for this sample's cell subset or site signals: true naive CD4+ T cells. The chain couples TRBV6-1 to TRBJ2-4; 9 of the junction bases match TRBD2. The source of this sequence is a woman aged 40 to 50 in good health. The base sequence is TGTGCCAGCAGTGACCACTGGAGCGGGGGGCCCGTGGCCATTCAGTACTTC. Protein translation: CASSDHWSGGPVAIQYF.